The 11 T cell receptor beta chains reported below all come from one sample, sequenced in a study of beta chain features in type 1 diabetes. Reverse transcription of all isolated RNA meant that expressed TCRB transcripts were sequenced. Produced via immunoSEQ multiplex PCR; TCRdb's table is partial and in-frame only. The sample holds about 360,000 clones, 10% to 15% seen once. Sequencing was done on a sample of naive CD4+ T cells from blood. These receptor sequences come from a man aged 18 to 29 in good health.

This clone occurred a few times. The genes are TRBV9 and TRBJ1-2; possible D gene TRBD1, 5 bases. CDR3 length: 13 amino acids. Trimming left V 5 bases short and J 4 bases short, with 12 bases between. Germline loops: CDR1 SGDLS, CDR2 YYNGEE. The CDR3 DNA follows: TGTGCCAGCAGTCAGGGAGGCGGCTATGGCTACACCTTC. Protein product: CASSQGGGYGYTF. The full variable domain, in which reference TRBV9 and TRBJ1-2 provide the parts outside the CDR3, is DSGVTQTPKHLITATGQRVTLRCSPRSGDLSVYWYQQSLDQGLQFLIQYYNGEERAKGNILERFSAQQFPDLHSELNLSSLELGDSALYFCASSQGGGYGYTFGSGTRLTVV.

The table lists this clone with a few counts. The J gene is TRBJ2-1, the V gene TRBV7-2; 7 bases line up with TRBD2. Germline V gene sequence: CDR1 SGHTA, CDR2 FQGNSA. The CDR3 totals 16 residues. Losses at the gene ends were 5 bases for V and 0 bases for J; bases not matched to a gene: 7. CDR3 DNA sequence: TGTGCCAGCAGCCCCGGGCGGGGGAGCTCCTACAATGAGCAGTTCTTC. Amino acids: CASSPGRGSSYNEQFF.

This clone showed up just a few times. The chain is built from TRBV28 and TRBJ1-1; 7 bases are shared with TRBD1. Germline CDR1 and CDR2: MDHEN and SYDVKM. The CDR3 runs 15 residues. J gave up 3 bases and V 4 bases, and 8 bases lay outside the gene matches. The DNA for the CDR3 is TGTGCCAGCAGTTCCACAGGGGCAAGGTACACTGAAGCTTTCTTT. Encoded protein: CASSSTGARYTEAFF.

The V call is TRBV18, the J call TRBJ1-6; possibly TRBD1 for D (6 bases). The germline CDR1 and CDR2 sequences are KGHSH and LQKENI. Trimming left V 0 bases short and J 9 bases short, with 12 bases between. This CDR3 spans 15 amino acids. CDR3: CASSPPEGVGSPLHF. The CDR3 DNA reads TGTGCCAGCTCACCACCCGAGGGGGTTGGTTCACCCCTCCACTTT.

This clone was observed a few times. The chain employs TRBV9 and TRBJ2-7; 11 bases are a match to TRBD1. The CDR3 has 15 residues. V shed 2 bases, J shed 6 bases, and the junction held 7 bases outside the gene matches. From germline, CDR1 is SGDLS and CDR2 YYNGEE. The CDR3, as DNA: TGTGCCAGCAGCGTCGGAGGACAGGGGGCAGGCGAGCAGTACTTC. Encoded protein: CASSVGGQGAGEQYF.

This clone has just a few counts. V usage is TRBV28 and J usage is TRBJ1-4; TRBD1 matches 8 bases. CDR3 length equals 18 residues. Per germline, CDR1 MDHEN and CDR2 SYDVKM. After removal of 6 bases from V and 0 bases from J, the junction contained 12 bases not matched to a gene. In nucleotides, the CDR3 is TGTGCCAGCAGCCCGGGGACAGGCCAAGTTGCAACTAATGAAAAACTGTTTTTT. This sequence encodes CASSPGTGQVATNEKLFF.

The chain combines TRBV5-8 with TRBJ2-1; TRBD2 aligns across 10 bases. CDR1 and CDR2 from the germline V gene are SGHTS and YDEGEE. CDR3 length equals 16 residues. J gave up 6 bases and V 5 bases, and 11 bases lay outside the gene matches. CDR3 in amino acids: CASRPVLASGSNEQFF. In DNA form, the CDR3 reads TGTGCCAGCAGACCGGTGCTGGCTAGCGGGAGCAATGAGCAGTTCTTC.

This clone came up many times. This rearrangement joins TRBV5-4 to TRBJ2-3; D might be TRBD2 (5 bases). V was cut by 4 bases and J by 0 bases, with 6 bases left in between. Germline V CDR1 and CDR2: SGHNT, YYREEE (reference sequence). This CDR3 contains 13 residues. The CDR3 coding sequence is TGTGCCAGCAGCCGGACTAGCACAGATACGCAGTATTTT. Its translation is CASSRTSTDTQYF.

The V and J genes are TRBV28 and TRBJ2-7; 7 nucleotides match TRBD1. V lost 6 bases and J lost 8; bases outside the gene matches: 7. Germline assignment: CDR1 MDHEN and CDR2 SYDVKM. There are 12 residues in the CDR3. CDR3 region: CASRLQGRQQYF. The CDR3 DNA sequence: TGTGCCAGCAGGTTACAGGGGCGGCAGCAGTACTTC.

This clone was seen more than once but under ten times. The J gene is TRBJ1-5, the V gene TRBV19, with TRBD1 matching 8 bases. CDR3 size: 14 residues. Germline V CDR1 and CDR2: LNHDA, SQIVND (reference sequence). V shed 6 bases and J 13 bases; nucleotides not matched to a gene: 14. CDR3 loop: CASSVDRGGGKQHF. The CDR3 DNA reads TGTGCCAGTAGCGTAGACAGGGGAGGCGGTAAGCAGCATTTT.

This clone was seen a few times. The rearrangement uses TRBV2 and TRBJ1-4, with TRBD1 matching 11 bases. V shed 6 bases, J shed 0 bases, and the junction held 3 bases outside the gene matches. Looked up from germline, CDR1 is SNHLY and CDR2 is FYNNEI. The length of the CDR3 is 16 residues. This CDR3 is CASRRDRGATNEKLFF. The CDR3 coding sequence is TGTGCCAGCAGGCGGGACAGGGGGGCAACTAATGAAAAACTGTTTTTT.